This T cell receptor (beta chain) stems from a study of shared clonotypes between healthy human individuals. Study conclusions and caveats: Sampling covered nothing but blood. Tissue TCR repertoires likely differ from those found in blood.

The germline V gene has CDR1 SGHAT and CDR2 FQNNGV. This CDR3 spans 14 amino acids. The germline V and J ends were trimmed by 5 bases and 4 bases, with 14 bases remaining between them. The assay was immunoSEQ multiplex PCR, and TCRdb's table has in-frame clones only and misses some. Of around 480,000 clones listed, 75% to 80% are singletons. This clone was detected only once. Its antigen remains unidentified. All of the donors resided in Nashville, Tennessee, and each was a Caucasian adult. The sample taken for sequencing was PBMCs. The rearrangement links TRBV11-2 to TRBJ1-2; the D gene is possibly TRBD1 (6 bases). The TCR sequence derives from a middle-aged woman in good health. Some clones in this sample may be carry-over from other donors' samples. In nucleotides, the CDR3 is TGTGCCAGCAGCGCACTACAGGGCGGCTATGGCTACACCTTC. This encodes CASSALQGGYGYTF.